The present T cell receptor beta chain was sequenced within a study of blood T cell repertoires in COVID-19. The CDR3 length is 18 residues. Germline values: CDR1 ENHRY, CDR2 SYGVKD. Trimming at V came to 3 bases and at J to 2 bases, leaving 8 bases not matched to a gene. Sequencing used immunoSEQ multiplex PCR; TCRdb keeps in-frame clones, though not all of them. The table shows over 200,000 clones, with 88% occurring only once. The sequence was collected from a man between 60 and 70 years old who had recovered from COVID-19. The specimen sequenced was peripheral blood. The V and J genes are TRBV10-3 and TRBJ2-3; 13 nucleotides match TRBD2. The CDR3 sequence is CAISDTAGLAGFTDTQYF. In nucleotides, the CDR3 is TGTGCCATCAGTGATACGGCGGGACTAGCGGGGTTCACAGATACGCAGTATTTT.